What follows are 17 T cell receptor beta chains derived from one specimen sequenced in a study of blood T cell repertoires in COVID-19. The protocol was immunoSEQ multiplex PCR, while the TCRdb copy is restricted to in-frame clones and leaves out a portion. The repertoire holds approximately 390,000 clones, with 85% to 90% as singletons. The sequenced sample was peripheral blood. These receptors were taken from a man in his late teens or twenties with active or convalescent COVID-19.

This chain uses TRBV28 with TRBJ2-5; a possible D gene is TRBD1 (6 bases). The CDR3 sequence is 15 residues long. The germline V gene encodes CDR1 MDHEN and CDR2 SYDVKM. The V end lost 6 bases, the J end lost 7 bases, and 21 bases lay between the germline ends. CDR3 amino acids: CASSRQDWMVGTQYF. The CDR3 DNA follows: TGTGCCAGCAGCAGACAGGACTGGATGGTGGGGACCCAGTACTTC.

This clone was counted between two and nine times. The V gene is TRBV7-3, the J gene TRBJ1-1; perhaps TRBD1 as D (6 bases). Germline V CDR1 and CDR2: SGHTA, FQGTGA. The ends were cut back, 2 bases at V and 3 bases at J, with 7 bases in the middle. The CDR3 has 13 residues. This chain's CDR3 is CASSLGQYTEAFF. DNA for the CDR3: TGTGCCAGCAGCTTAGGACAGTACACTGAAGCTTTCTTT. Using reference TRBV7-3 and TRBJ1-1 for the parts outside the CDR3, the full variable domain is GAGVSQTPSNKVTEKGKYVELRCDPISGHTALYWYRQSLGQGPEFLIYFQGTGAADDSGLPNDRFFAVRPEGSVSTLKIQRTERGDSAVYLCASSLGQYTEAFFGQGTRLTVV.

The genes are TRBV15 and TRBJ2-1, with 7 bases identical to TRBD2. Germline V CDR1 and CDR2: LNHNV, YYDKDF (reference sequence). The CDR3 has 15 residues. V shed 2 bases and J 4 bases; nucleotides not matched to a gene: 5. CDR3 protein: CATSRSGGGYNEQFF. For the CDR3, the DNA is TGTGCCACCAGCAGATCTGGGGGGGGGTACAATGAGCAGTTCTTC.

This chain uses TRBV5-1 with TRBJ1-1; tentatively, D is TRBD1 (6 bases). Trimming left V 1 base short and J 3 bases short, with 10 bases between. There are 14 residues in the CDR3. The germline CDR1 and CDR2 sequences are SGHRS and YFSETQ. CDR3 DNA: TGCGCCAGCAGCTTGATACAGGGTGACACTGAAGCTTTCTTT. It is translated as CASSLIQGDTEAFF.

The chain joins TRBV27 to TRBJ1-1, with 8 bases identical to TRBD1. The V segment lost 4 bases and the J segment 1 base; nucleotides outside the gene matches: 5. From germline, CDR1 is MNHEY and CDR2 SMNVEV (reference sequence). CDR3 size: 15 residues. The CDR3 region has the DNA TGTGCCAGCAGTTGGACAGGGCGGTCGAACACTGAAGCTTTCTTT. Its translation: CASSWTGRSNTEAFF.

The chain's CDR3 is CASLFDADTEAFF. CDR3 bases: TGTGCCAGCTTGTTCGACGCGGACACTGAAGCTTTCTTT. The chain combines TRBV6-5 with TRBJ1-1; no firm D call. CDR1 is MNHEY and CDR2 is SVGAGI in the germline V gene. This CDR3 is built from 13 residues. V lost 8 bases and J 3 bases, leaving 13 bases between the germline ends.

The chain carries TRBV27 and TRBJ1-4, with D possibly being TRBD1 (5 bases). The CDR3 contains 16 residues. V was trimmed by 4 bases and J by 3 bases, leaving 15 bases between them. The V gene's germline CDR1 is MNHEY and CDR2 SMNVEV (reference sequence). CDR3 amino acids: CASSSAPGRPNEKLFF. DNA for the CDR3: TGTGCCAGCAGTTCAGCCCCAGGGAGGCCTAATGAAAAACTGTTTTTT.

The CDR3 DNA reads as TGTGCCAGCAGATCTGGGACTAGCGGGGAGGAAGATACGCAGTATTTT. This codes for CASRSGTSGEEDTQYF. V and J are TRBV11-1 and TRBJ2-3; 13 nucleotides line up with TRBD2. This CDR3 has 16 amino acids. V gave up 6 bases and J gave up 5 bases; unmatched junction bases: 8. Germline CDR1 SGHAT, CDR2 FQDESV (reference sequence).

The chain has TRBV19 and TRBJ2-7; no definite D call. CDR1 is LNHDA, CDR2 SQIVND, per germline (reference sequence). There are 15 residues in the CDR3. V shed 5 bases and J shed 2 bases, with 16 bases lying between them. CDR3 region: CASSPPGPGPYEQYF. CDR3 DNA: TGTGCCAGTAGTCCACCTGGGCCAGGCCCCTACGAGCAGTACTTC.

In the case of this clone: Mismatch with germline at one junction end may stem from a read error. The chain combines TRBV19 with TRBJ1-5; D uncertain. CDR1 is LNHDA and CDR2 is SQIVND in the germline V gene (reference sequence). The CDR3 is made up of 12 amino acids. The CDR3 coding sequence is TGTGCCAGTTGTATTGGCGGTCAGCCCCAGCATTTT. Translating gives CASCIGGQPQHF.

The genes are TRBV5-1 and TRBJ1-4, with D perhaps TRBD1 (5 bases). V was trimmed by 1 base and J by 7 bases, leaving 14 bases between them. The germline V gene has CDR1 SGHRS and CDR2 YFSETQ. The CDR3 has 15 residues. CDR3: CASSLNGAGSEKLFF. CDR3 sequence (DNA): TGCGCCAGCAGCTTGAACGGGGCGGGGAGTGAAAAACTGTTTTTT. The entire variable domain, with the rest obtained from reference TRBV5-1 and TRBJ1-4, is as follows: KAGVTQTPRYLIKTRGQQVTLSCSPISGHRSVSWYQQTPGQGLQFLFEYFSETQRNKGNFPGRFSGRQFSNSRSEMNVSTLELGDSALYLCASSLNGAGSEKLFFGSGTQLSVL.

The chain joins TRBV7-3 to TRBJ1-2, with TRBD1 matching 9 bases. J was trimmed by 6 bases and V by 10 bases; bases with no gene match: 21. There are 17 residues in the CDR3. Germline assignment: CDR1 SGHTA and CDR2 FQGTGA. CDR3 protein: CANPPGPTGGATNGYTF. CDR3 nucleotides: TGTGCCAACCCCCCAGGACCCACAGGGGGCGCGACAAATGGCTACACCTTC.

V is TRBV7-3 and J is TRBJ1-1, with 12 bases identical to TRBD1. J lost 7 bases, V lost 4 bases, and 7 bases had no gene match. This CDR3 contains 15 residues. Germline CDR1 and CDR2: SGHTA and FQGTGA. The CDR3 DNA reads TGTGCCAGCAGCTCTCGGGACAGGGGGCTGGGTGAAGCTTTCTTT. It yields the protein CASSSRDRGLGEAFF.

V and J are TRBV29-1 and TRBJ2-7; possibly TRBD1 for D (6 bases). Germline V gives CDR1 SQVTM, CDR2 ANQGSEA. CDR3 size: 16 residues. Trimming pared 1 base from V and 0 bases from J, leaving 16 bases between. The CDR3 sequence is CSVEGSGAGPSYEQYF. DNA for the CDR3: TGCAGCGTTGAAGGCTCAGGGGCAGGGCCCTCCTACGAGCAGTACTTC.

V and J are TRBV18 and TRBJ1-4, with D uncertain. This CDR3 is 13 amino acids long. V dropped 1 base and J dropped 8 bases, with 8 bases sitting between them. Germline-derived CDR1 and CDR2 are KGHSH and LQKENI. The CDR3 bases are TGTGCCAGCTCACCACTCCGGGAGGAAAAACTGTTTTTT. Amino acids: CASSPLREEKLFF. The whole variable domain, filled in from reference TRBV18 and TRBJ1-4, reads NAGVMQNPRHLVRRRGQEARLRCSPMKGHSHVYWYRQLPEEGLKFMVYLQKENIIDESGMPKERFSAEFPKEGPSILRIQQVVRGDSAAYFCASSPLREEKLFFGSGTQLSVL.

This chain uses TRBV24-1 with TRBJ2-3; weak D call: TRBD2 (6 bases). The CDR3 consists of 16 residues. V shed 4 bases and J shed 2 bases, with 15 bases lying between them. Germline V gene lookup returns CDR1 KGHDR and CDR2 SFDVKD. This chain's CDR3 is CATSDPGAGTTDTQYF. The CDR3 DNA sequence: TGTGCCACCAGTGACCCGGGAGCAGGAACCACAGATACGCAGTATTTT.

The J gene is TRBJ2-1, the V gene TRBV2; a possible D gene is TRBD1 (6 bases). CDR3 length: 14 residues. CDR1 is SNHLY, CDR2 FYNNEI, per germline. Between the trimmed V and J ends, which lost 7 bases and 6 bases, there was a span of 16 bases. The DNA for the CDR3 is TGTGCCAGCACGGGACGCCGAGGGGGCAATGAGCAGTTCTTC. Translation: CASTGRRGGNEQFF.